These 21 T cell receptor beta chains share one sample of origin, sequenced in a study of regulatory T cells in long-lasting Graves disease. Time point described: newly diagnosed GD, antithyroid drugs for less than 3 months. Isolated PBMC RNA provided the starting material for the TCR library. CDR3-region Arm-PCR and iRepertoire HTBI primers produced the TCR beta libraries. Using its own MiXCR run on the multiplex PCR reads, TCRdb lists one record per CDR3 protein. The table includes 410,000 or so distinct CDR3 sequences, about 15% detected once. The sample was also reused in another study, on T cells in Graves' hyperthyroidism and ophthalmopathy.

This specimen was peripheral blood mononuclear cells (PBMCs), taken at new diagnosis, from a patient treated with antithyroid drugs. The receptor set was obtained from a woman in her 30s with Graves disease.

Only a few counts were recorded for this clonotype. CDR3 region: CASSMYRPYSNQPQHF. In DNA form, the CDR3 reads TGTGCCAGTAGTATGTATCGACCTTATAGCAATCAGCCCCAGCATTTT. The genes are TRBV19 and TRBJ1-5; no reliable D call. CDR3 length equals 16 residues. V lost 3 bases, J lost 0 bases, and 12 bases lay in between. Germline V gives CDR1 LNHDA, CDR2 SQIVND (reference sequence).

This clonotype was seen ten or more times. V and J are TRBV27 and TRBJ1-2; D gene uncertain. The CDR3 loop spans 15 amino acids. The V gene's germline CDR1 is MNHEY and CDR2 SMNVEV (reference sequence). The V end lost 4 bases, the J end lost 4 bases, and 16 bases lay between the germline ends. CDR3 sequence: CASSWASGSSYGYTF. The CDR3, as DNA: TGTGCCAGCAGTTGGGCGTCAGGCTCTTCCTATGGCTACACCTTC.

This chain uses TRBV20-1 with TRBJ2-5; D not certain. The germline V and J ends were trimmed by 3 bases and 0 bases, with 8 bases remaining between them. Germline V CDR1 and CDR2: DFQATT, SNEGSKA (reference sequence). This CDR3 is 13 amino acids long. The CDR3 sequence: CSASGWDQETQYF. CDR3 in DNA: TGCAGTGCTAGCGGATGGGACCAAGAGACCCAGTACTTC.

This clonotype was seen more than once but under ten times. This sequence joins TRBV29-1 and TRBJ1-1; D ambiguous. Deletions cut 4 bases from V and 0 bases from J, with 15 bases between. In germline, CDR1 is SQVTM, CDR2 ANQGSEA. There are 15 residues in the CDR3. CDR3 region: CSVGMQDSMNTEAFF. The CDR3 DNA is TGCAGCGTTGGCATGCAGGACTCCATGAACACTGAAGCTTTCTTT.

The V gene is TRBV24-1, the J gene TRBJ2-1; possibly TRBD1 for D (5 bases). V was cut by 5 bases and J by 0 bases, with 16 bases left in between. The germline CDR1 and CDR2 sequences are KGHDR and SFDVKD. This CDR3 is 17 amino acids long. CDR3 amino acids: CATSGLTGTSSYNEQFF. The CDR3 DNA reads TGTGCCACCAGTGGCCTTACAGGCACCAGCTCCTACAATGAGCAGTTCTTC.

This clonotype turned up a few times. The chain employs TRBV19 and TRBJ2-1; no clear D gene. CDR1 and CDR2 (germline): LNHDA, SQIVND (reference sequence). Trimming took 8 bases from V and 1 from J, leaving 9 bases between them. This CDR3 is 13 amino acids long. CDR3 amino acids: CASRFSSYNEQFF. In DNA form, the CDR3 reads TGTGCCAGTCGGTTCTCTTCCTACAATGAGCAGTTCTTC.

This clonotype was seen many times. The chain uses TRBV6-4 and TRBJ2-2; D is perhaps TRBD1 (5 bases). The CDR3 is 14 amino acids. V lost 0 bases and J lost 3, with 5 bases in between. CDR1 MRHNA and CDR2 SNTAGT come from the germline V gene. The CDR3 coding sequence is TGTGCCAGCAGTGACTCCAGGGACACCGGGGAGCTGTTTTTT. It specifies CASSDSRDTGELFF.

Many counts were recorded for this clonotype. V gene TRBV27 combines with J gene TRBJ2-1; D possibly corresponds to TRBD1 (6 bases). Germline CDR1 MNHEY, CDR2 SMNVEV (reference sequence). The V end was cut by 6 bases, the J end by 6 bases, with 12 bases between. The CDR3 length is 13 residues. The CDR3: CASSKQGANEQFF. Here the CDR3 DNA reads TGTGCCAGCAGCAAACAGGGTGCCAATGAGCAGTTCTTC.

Ten or more counts support this clonotype. This chain connects TRBV12-3 or TRBV12-4 to TRBJ1-1; maybe TRBD1 (5 bases). The CDR3 contains 15 residues. V was clipped by 5 bases and J by 4 bases, with 17 bases between them. CDR3: CASSGRDGGGTEAFF. CDR3 DNA sequence: TGTGCCAGCAGTGGTAGGGACGGGGGGGGCACTGAAGCTTTCTTT.

In its sample, this clonotype was seen many times. The J gene is TRBJ1-2, the V gene TRBV28; the match to TRBD1 covers 7 bases. Germline assignment: CDR1 MDHEN and CDR2 SYDVKM. The CDR3 totals 13 residues. V dropped 6 bases and J dropped 4; count of bases not matched to a gene: 5. Here the CDR3 DNA reads TGTGCCAGCAGAGAAGGGACAGTCTATGGCTACACCTTC. This sequence encodes CASREGTVYGYTF.

A remark on this clonotype: Since a much larger clone is just one base distant, this may be a read error. The chain couples TRBV7-9 to TRBJ2-7, with D perhaps assigned TRBD1 or TRBD2 (5 bases each). The DNA end is more similar to TRBJ2-1, so the J call may be wrong. Germline V gene sequence: CDR1 SEHNR, CDR2 FQNEAQ (reference sequence). The CDR3 runs 20 residues. The DNA for the CDR3 is TGTGCCAGCAGCATACTCACTAAGGACAAGAAGGGACCAGCAAACAATGAGCAGTTCTTC. It translates to CASSILTKDKKGPANNEQFF.

This clonotype showed up many times. The chain has TRBV12-3 or TRBV12-4 and TRBJ2-7; the D is unclear. There are 14 residues in the CDR3. Trimming pared 5 bases from V and 0 bases from J, leaving 11 bases between. The CDR3 coding sequence is TGTGCCAGCAGTATAAGACACAACTCCTACGAGCAGTACTTC. Translating it yields CASSIRHNSYEQYF.

This clonotype was seen ten or more times. Sequence at one end of the junction differs from germline and may be a read error. CDR3 sequence reads: CASSPRTSGNTGELFF. DNA of the CDR3: TGCGCCAGCAGCCCACGGACTAGCGGGAACACCGGGGAGCTGTTTTTT. The chain employs TRBV18 and TRBJ2-2; 10 bases map to TRBD2. This CDR3 has 16 residues. Germline CDR1 and CDR2: KGHSH and LQKENI.

J is TRBJ1-1 and V is TRBV12-3 or TRBV12-4; D gene unclear. CDR3 size: 14 residues. The V gene lost 3 bases and the J gene lost 10 bases, with 18 bases spanning the gap. CDR3 nucleotides: TGTGCCAGCAGTTTTTGGGGTAACCACAGTGGAGCTTTCTTT. It specifies CASSFWGNHSGAFF.

Many counts were recorded for this clonotype. The chain combines TRBV30 with TRBJ2-1; TRBD2 aligns across 7 bases. After removal of 0 bases from V and 10 bases from J, the junction contained 9 bases not matched to a gene. Germline values: CDR1 GTSNPN, CDR2 SVGIG (reference sequence). There are 14 residues in the CDR3. The chain's CDR3 is CAWSVPREAREQFF. Here the CDR3 DNA reads TGTGCCTGGAGTGTACCTCGGGAGGCTCGGGAGCAGTTCTTC.

The chain couples TRBV10-3 to TRBJ1-5; possibly TRBD1 for D (5 bases). Germline CDR1 is ENHRY and CDR2 is SYGVKD. This CDR3 has 17 amino acids. Trimming removed 0 bases from V and 2 bases from J, with 14 bases in between. The CDR3 spells CAISESGGGYGNQPQHF. CDR3 nucleotide sequence: TGTGCCATCAGTGAGTCTGGGGGGGGGTATGGCAATCAGCCCCAGCATTTT.

To note about this clonotype: One base away lies a much larger clone, so this may be a sequencing read error. The CDR3 does not close with the conserved phenylalanine or tryptophan, likely indicating a read error. The rearrangement links TRBV6-1 to TRBJ2-5; TRBD1 agrees at 11 bases. V lost 8 bases to trimming and J lost 4 bases; unmatched junction nucleotides: 9. Looked up from germline, CDR1 is MNHNS and CDR2 is SASEGT. The CDR3 sequence is 15 residues long. CDR3 sequence (DNA): TGTGCCAGCCTGCCCTGGGACAGGGGGAGAGAGACCCAGTACGTC. Encoded protein: CASLPWDRGRETQYV.

At least ten counts were recorded for this clonotype. The CDR3 is CASKASGHQETQYF. The CDR3 nucleotides are TGTGCCAGCAAGGCTTCAGGCCACCAAGAGACCCAGTACTTC. The genes are TRBV27 and TRBJ2-5; no definite D call. The germline CDR1 and CDR2 sequences are MNHEY and SMNVEV (reference sequence). This CDR3 is 14 amino acids long. V was shortened by 7 bases and J by 0 bases, with 12 bases between the two germline ends.

Regarding this clonotype: Since a much larger clone is just one base distant, this may be a read error. The chain is built from TRBV11-3 and TRBJ2-2; no clear D gene. The germline V gene encodes CDR1 SGHNT and CDR2 YENEEA. There are 17 residues in the CDR3. The CDR3 DNA reads as TGTGCCAGCAGCTCCCCCGGGCTGGCCGCGAACACCGTGGAGCTGTTTTTT. Translated, it gives CASSSPGLAANTVELFF.

V gene TRBV3-1 combines with J gene TRBJ2-1; D possibly corresponds to TRBD2 (6 bases). Germline CDR1 and CDR2: LGHDT and YNNKEL (reference sequence). V lost 0 bases, J lost 5 bases, and 17 bases lay in between. This CDR3 has 17 residues. This CDR3 reads CASSQDSGRGWDNEQFF. The CDR3, as DNA: TGTGCCAGCAGCCAAGATTCGGGGCGGGGTTGGGACAATGAGCAGTTCTTC.

This clonotype was seen more than once but under ten times. The CDR3 protein is CSVEETGTGGVNRPRSYNEQFF. The CDR3 nucleotides read TGCAGCGTTGAAGAAACCGGGACAGGGGGCGTTAATCGACCCCGTTCCTACAATGAGCAGTTCTTC. The chain joins TRBV29-1 to TRBJ2-1; 12 nucleotides align to TRBD1. CDR1 and CDR2 (germline): SQVTM, ANQGSEA. Trimming cost V 0 bases and J 1 base; bases outside gene matches: 19. The CDR3 runs to 22 residues.